This is a list of T cell receptor beta chains from one sample in a study of Ad26.COV2.S vaccination and SARS-CoV-2 variants. TCRdb's copy holds only in-frame clones and misses some; the assay was immunoSEQ multiplex PCR. The table has over 130,000 clones, about nine tenths seen once; the top ten hold approximately 5.1%. The sequences come from peripheral blood, collected after recovery from COVID-19. The receptors stem from a human donor who had recovered from COVID-19. Each CDR3 is given with its conserved first and last residue.

CDR3 protein: CASSPTRTSSGANVLTF
J gene: TRBJ2-6
V gene: TRBV18

CDR3 protein: CASTTRGGPVGSPLHF
J gene: TRBJ1-6
V gene: TRBV28

CDR3 protein: CAIRASGGDNEQFF
J gene: TRBJ2-1
V gene: TRBV10-3

CDR3 protein: CASTTDGGNSPLHF
J gene: TRBJ1-6
V gene: TRBV28

CDR3 protein: CATSDRTGANVLTF
J gene: TRBJ2-6
V gene: TRBV15

CDR3 protein: CASSLQGAQYF
J gene: TRBJ2-5
V gene: TRBV7-2

CDR3 protein: CASSTDRGISPLHF
J gene: TRBJ1-6
V gene: TRBV9

CDR3 protein: CAAETEGNYGYTF
J gene: TRBJ1-2
V gene: TRBV30

CDR3 protein: CASSYPLAGGVGDTQYF
J gene: TRBJ2-3
V gene: TRBV28

CDR3 protein: CASSYSYEQFF
J gene: TRBJ2-1
V gene: TRBV6-5

CDR3 protein: CASNPGTATGEQPQHF
J gene: TRBJ1-5
V gene: TRBV6-2/TRBV6-3

CDR3 protein: CASSPTGGDSPLHF
J gene: TRBJ1-6
V gene: TRBV18

CDR3 protein: CASSLNSGGKEQFF
J gene: TRBJ2-1
V gene: TRBV7-2

CDR3 protein: CASSPVGVRANYGYTF
J gene: TRBJ1-2
V gene: TRBV3-1/TRBV3-2

CDR3 protein: CASHDRFSGNTIYF
J gene: TRBJ1-3
V gene: TRBV2

CDR3 protein: CASSAGRDRVSNEQFF
J gene: TRBJ2-1
V gene: TRBV5-4

CDR3 protein: CASSQEWMGGGNYGYTF
J gene: TRBJ1-2
V gene: TRBV3-1/TRBV3-2

CDR3 protein: CASSPPGHLYGYTF
J gene: TRBJ1-2
V gene: TRBV4-3

CDR3 protein: CASSSAAGGPYEQYF
J gene: TRBJ2-7
V gene: TRBV28

CDR3 protein: CASSLDRGLGEQYF
J gene: TRBJ2-7
V gene: TRBV11-2

CDR3 protein: CASSLGGMMTEAFF
J gene: TRBJ1-1
V gene: TRBV28

CDR3 protein: CASSLGINQPQHF
J gene: TRBJ1-5
V gene: TRBV27

CDR3 protein: CASSRGQNTEAFF
J gene: TRBJ1-1
V gene: TRBV7-9

CDR3 protein: CASGWDGNQPQHF
J gene: TRBJ1-5
V gene: TRBV27

CDR3 protein: CATSDALRGHNNEQFF
J gene: TRBJ2-1
V gene: TRBV24-1

CDR3 protein: CASRGRDRGPLHF
J gene: TRBJ1-6
V gene: TRBV6-5

CDR3 protein: CASSLYRSTEQYF
J gene: TRBJ2-7
V gene: TRBV7-6

CDR3 protein: CASSYSMEDSNQPQHF
J gene: TRBJ1-5
V gene: TRBV6-5